The 15 T cell receptor beta chains below come from one sample, sequenced in a study of blood T cell repertoires in COVID-19. The repertoire was sequenced with immunoSEQ multiplex PCR; TCRdb's copy has only in-frame clones and lacks some. The sample lists roughly 300,000 clones; about 82% were seen once. Input material: peripheral blood. The receptors were sampled from a woman in her forties or fifties with acute or convalescent COVID-19.

The rearrangement uses TRBV6-4 and TRBJ2-7; 9 bases align to TRBD2. Germline V lookup: CDR1 MRHNA, CDR2 SNTAGT. The CDR3 is 13 residues long. With 9 bases clipped from V and 0 bases from J, the junction kept 3 bases outside the gene matches. CDR3 protein: CARLSGSSYEQYF. The CDR3 DNA follows: TGTGCCAGGCTTAGCGGGAGCTCCTACGAGCAGTACTTC.

The V and J genes are TRBV6-5 and TRBJ2-7; 7 positions match TRBD2. The V and J ends lost 4 bases and 2 bases, in that order; junction bases with no gene match: 5. The germline V gene encodes CDR1 MNHEY and CDR2 SVGAGI. The CDR3 sequence is 14 residues long. The CDR3 DNA reads TGTGCCAGCAGTTCGGCGGGAGCCCCCTACGAGCAGTACTTC. Translating it yields CASSSAGAPYEQYF.

The V call is TRBV3-1 (or the pseudogene TRBV3-2), the J call TRBJ1-2; D not resolved. V lost 0 bases and J 8 bases, leaving 13 bases between the germline ends. Germline values: CDR1 LGHDT, CDR2 YNNKEL (reference sequence). The CDR3 loop spans 14 amino acids. The CDR3 sequence is CASSQELRVGGYTF. DNA for the CDR3: TGTGCCAGCAGCCAAGAGCTGCGGGTTGGGGGCTACACCTTC.

This chain connects TRBV4-1 to TRBJ2-5, with a tentative D call TRBD2 (5 bases). Germline V gene sequence: CDR1 MGHRA, CDR2 YSYEKL. The ends were cut back, 8 bases at V and 1 base at J, with 14 bases in the middle. The CDR3 has 14 residues. CDR3 in DNA: TGCGCCAGCGGGTGGGGAGATACCCAAGAGACCCAGTACTTC. It is translated as CASGWGDTQETQYF.

The rearrangement uses TRBV28 and TRBJ2-5; 8 bases are a match to TRBD2. J gave up 7 bases and V 6 bases, and 13 bases lay outside the gene matches. The CDR3 contains 15 residues. CDR1 is MDHEN, CDR2 SYDVKM, per germline. CDR3 sequence reads: CASSRSGNYPGTQYF. The CDR3 coding sequence is TGTGCCAGCAGCCGTAGCGGGAACTATCCGGGGACCCAGTACTTC.

This chain joins TRBV6-5 and TRBJ2-2; D ambiguous. V lost 3 bases and J lost 6, with 11 bases in between. CDR1 and CDR2 (germline): MNHEY, SVGAGI. The CDR3 spans 14 residues. The CDR3 reads CASSYSSGSGELFF. CDR3 in DNA: TGTGCCAGCAGTTATTCGTCAGGTTCCGGGGAGCTGTTTTTT.

The CDR3: CASSLLAFSYEQYF. As DNA, the CDR3 is TGTGCCAGCAGTTTGCTAGCGTTCTCCTACGAGCAGTACTTC. This chain connects TRBV28 to TRBJ2-7, with D possibly being TRBD2 (6 bases). Germline assignment: CDR1 MDHEN and CDR2 SYDVKM. The CDR3 loop spans 14 amino acids. V shed 3 bases and J shed 0 bases, with 9 bases lying between them.

The chain has TRBV4-1 and TRBJ2-7; 15 bases fit TRBD2. Germline-derived CDR1 and CDR2 are MGHRA and YSYEKL. The V and J ends lost 2 bases and 3 bases, in that order; junction bases with no gene match: 2. This CDR3 is 16 amino acids long. CDR3 sequence: CASSQSGLAGGYEQYF. CDR3 DNA sequence: TGCGCCAGCAGCCAATCGGGACTAGCGGGGGGCTACGAGCAGTACTTC.

CDR3 in DNA: TGTGCCAGCAACCCAAGGCAGAGCGGGAATGTGGAGACCCAGTACTTC. The encoded protein is CASNPRQSGNVETQYF. J is TRBJ2-5 and V is TRBV5-4; the match to TRBD2 covers 7 bases. CDR1 SGHNT and CDR2 YYREEE come from the germline V gene (reference sequence). CDR3 length: 16 residues. V lost 6 bases to trimming and J lost 5 bases; unmatched junction nucleotides: 16.

The V call is TRBV6-5, the J call TRBJ2-7; 7 positions agree with TRBD1. Trimming took 6 bases from V and 6 from J; bases not matched to a gene: 5. The CDR3 consists of 12 residues. CDR1 MNHEY and CDR2 SVGAGI come from the germline V gene. Here the CDR3 reads CASRPNRGEQYF. The CDR3 DNA sequence: TGTGCCAGCAGGCCTAACAGGGGCGAGCAGTACTTC.

The V gene is TRBV7-2, the J gene TRBJ1-5; D not certain. There are 16 residues in the CDR3. Germline V gene data show CDR1 as SGHTA and CDR2 as FQGNSA. The V and J ends lost 5 bases and 0 bases respectively, with 14 bases between them. In nucleotides, the CDR3 is TGTGCCAGCAGCCCTTCGACGGGTTATAGCAATCAGCCCCAGCATTTT. This encodes CASSPSTGYSNQPQHF.

As regards this clone: One junction end does not reproduce the germline sequence, and a read error may be involved. The chain uses TRBV7-7 and TRBJ2-5; a weak D match, TRBD1 (5 bases). Germline assignment: CDR1 SSHAT and CDR2 FNYEAQ (reference sequence). CDR3 size: 13 residues. Here the CDR3 reads CASSFGRAETQYF. DNA for the CDR3: TGTGCTAGCAGCTTTGGCAGGGCCGAGACCCAGTACTTC. Supplemented by reference TRBV7-7 and TRBJ2-5, the full variable domain reads GAGVSQSPRYKVTKRGQDVTLRCDPISSHATLYWYQQALGQGPEFLTYFNYEAQPDKSGLPSDRFSAERPEGSISTLTIQRTEQRDSAMYRCASSFGRAETQYFGPGTRLLVL.

J is TRBJ2-7 and V is TRBV19; 9 bases map to TRBD1. The CDR3 runs to 13 residues. The germline gives CDR1 LNHDA, CDR2 SQIVND (reference sequence). With V trimmed by 5 bases and J by 5 bases, 4 bases remained unmatched. The CDR3 loop is CASSSTGGDEQYF. The CDR3 nucleotides read TGTGCCAGTAGTTCCACAGGGGGCGACGAGCAGTACTTC.

V gene TRBV28 combines with J gene TRBJ1-6, with D perhaps matching TRBD1 (5 bases). V lost 6 bases and J 3 bases, leaving 15 bases between the germline ends. The CDR3 has 16 amino acids. CDR1 and CDR2 from the germline V gene are MDHEN and SYDVKM. This CDR3 is CASSDGTSRYNSPLHF. The CDR3 bases are TGTGCCAGCAGCGACGGGACTTCCCGCTATAATTCACCCCTCCACTTT.

This clone occurred once. This sequence joins TRBV30 and TRBJ2-1, with no clear D. Germline assignment: CDR1 GTSNPN and CDR2 SVGIG (reference sequence). This CDR3 comprises 10 residues. CDR3 nucleotides: TGTGCGATCGGTTCGAATGAGCAGTTCTTC. Translated, it gives CAIGSNEQFF.